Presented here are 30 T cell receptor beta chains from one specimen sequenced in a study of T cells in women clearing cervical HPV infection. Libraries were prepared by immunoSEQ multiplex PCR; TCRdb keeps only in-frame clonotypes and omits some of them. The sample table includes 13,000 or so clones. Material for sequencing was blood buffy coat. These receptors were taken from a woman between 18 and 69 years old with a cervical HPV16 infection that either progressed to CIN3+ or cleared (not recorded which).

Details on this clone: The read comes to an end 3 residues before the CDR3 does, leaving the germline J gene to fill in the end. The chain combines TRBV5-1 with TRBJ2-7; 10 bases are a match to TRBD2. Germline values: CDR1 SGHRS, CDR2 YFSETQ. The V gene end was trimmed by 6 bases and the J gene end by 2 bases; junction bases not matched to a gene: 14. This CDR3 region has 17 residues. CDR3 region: CASNLWGGLAGAYEQYF. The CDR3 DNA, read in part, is TGCGCCAGCAACCTGTGGGGTGGGCTAGCGGGGGCCTACGAG.

The chain's CDR3 is CSVEVAGFGGQYF. The CDR3 bases that were read are TGCAGCGTTGAAGTGGCGGGGTTTGGTGGT. V gene TRBV29-1 combines with J gene TRBJ2-4; a possible D gene is TRBD2 (6 bases). The read is 3 residues too short to cover the CDR3 end, so that end is filled in from the germline J gene. This CDR3 is 13 amino acids long. Looked up from germline, CDR1 is SQVTM and CDR2 is ANQGSEA.

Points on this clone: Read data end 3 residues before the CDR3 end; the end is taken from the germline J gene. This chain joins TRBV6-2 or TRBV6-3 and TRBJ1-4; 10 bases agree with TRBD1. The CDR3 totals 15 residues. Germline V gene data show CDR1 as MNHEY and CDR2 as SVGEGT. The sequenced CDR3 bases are TGTGCCAGCAGTTACGTGACAGGGGGCGATTCACCA. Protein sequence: CASSYVTGGDSP. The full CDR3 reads CASSYVTGGDSPLFF.

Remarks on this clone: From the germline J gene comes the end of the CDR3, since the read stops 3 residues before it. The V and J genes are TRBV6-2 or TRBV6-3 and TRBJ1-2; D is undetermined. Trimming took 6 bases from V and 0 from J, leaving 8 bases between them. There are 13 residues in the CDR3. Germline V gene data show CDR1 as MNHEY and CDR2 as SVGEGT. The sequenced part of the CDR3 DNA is TGTGCCAGCAGCCCGCGAGCTAACTATGGC. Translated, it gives CASSPRANYG. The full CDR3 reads CASSPRANYGYTF.

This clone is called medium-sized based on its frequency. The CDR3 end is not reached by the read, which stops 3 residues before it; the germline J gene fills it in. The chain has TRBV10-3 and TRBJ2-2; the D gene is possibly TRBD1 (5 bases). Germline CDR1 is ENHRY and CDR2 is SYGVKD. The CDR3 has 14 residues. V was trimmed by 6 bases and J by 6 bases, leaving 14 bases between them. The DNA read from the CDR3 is TGTGCCATCAGGCCCGACAGTTTAGCCGGGGAG. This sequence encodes CAIRPDSLAGE. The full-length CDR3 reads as CAIRPDSLAGELFF.

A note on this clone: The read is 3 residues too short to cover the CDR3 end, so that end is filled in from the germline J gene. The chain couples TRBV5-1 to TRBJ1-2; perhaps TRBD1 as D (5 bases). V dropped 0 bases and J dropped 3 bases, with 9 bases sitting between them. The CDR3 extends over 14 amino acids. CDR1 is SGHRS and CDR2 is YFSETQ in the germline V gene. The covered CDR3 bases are TGCGCCAGCAGCTTGGCCGGACAAGACTATGGC. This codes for CASSLAGQDYG. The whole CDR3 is CASSLAGQDYGYTF.

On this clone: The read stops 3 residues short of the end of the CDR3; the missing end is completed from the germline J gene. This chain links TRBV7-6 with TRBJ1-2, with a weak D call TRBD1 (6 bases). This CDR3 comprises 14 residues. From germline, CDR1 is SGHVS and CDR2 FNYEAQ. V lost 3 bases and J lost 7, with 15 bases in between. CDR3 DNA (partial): TGTGCCAGCAGCTTTGTACAGGGAGGCGGTGGC. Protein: CASSFVQGGGG. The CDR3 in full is CASSFVQGGGGYTF.

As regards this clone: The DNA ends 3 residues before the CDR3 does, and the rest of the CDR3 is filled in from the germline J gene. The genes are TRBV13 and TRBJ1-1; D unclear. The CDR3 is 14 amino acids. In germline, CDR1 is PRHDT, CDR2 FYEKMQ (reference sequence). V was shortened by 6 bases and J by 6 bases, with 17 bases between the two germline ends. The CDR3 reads CASRRVSDAAEAFF. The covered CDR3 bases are TGTGCCAGCAGGAGGGTGTCTGATGCCGCTGAA.

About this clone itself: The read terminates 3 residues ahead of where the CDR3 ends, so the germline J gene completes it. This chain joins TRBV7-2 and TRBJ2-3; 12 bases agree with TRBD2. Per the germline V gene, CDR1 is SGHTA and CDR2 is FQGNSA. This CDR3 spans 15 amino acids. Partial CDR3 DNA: TGTGCCAGCAGCTTTTGGACTAGCGGGGTGGAGACG. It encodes CASSFWTSGVET. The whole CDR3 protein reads CASSFWTSGVETQYF.

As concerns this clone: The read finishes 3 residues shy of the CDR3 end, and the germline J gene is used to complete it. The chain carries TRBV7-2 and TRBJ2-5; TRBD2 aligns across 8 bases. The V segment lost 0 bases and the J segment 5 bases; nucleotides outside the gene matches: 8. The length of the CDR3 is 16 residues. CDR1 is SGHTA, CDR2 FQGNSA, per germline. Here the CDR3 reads CASSLADGGGAETQYF. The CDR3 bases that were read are TGTGCCAGCAGCTTAGCGGACGGGGGGGGAGCGGAGACC.

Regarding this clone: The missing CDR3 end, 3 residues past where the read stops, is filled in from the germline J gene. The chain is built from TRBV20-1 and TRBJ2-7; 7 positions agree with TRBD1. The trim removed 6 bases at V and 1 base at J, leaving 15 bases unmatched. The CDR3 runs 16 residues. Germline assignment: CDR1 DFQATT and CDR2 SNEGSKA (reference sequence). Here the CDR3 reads CSANRDSFLGSYEQYF. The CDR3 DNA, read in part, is TGCAGTGCAAACCGGGACAGCTTCCTGGGATCCTACGAG.

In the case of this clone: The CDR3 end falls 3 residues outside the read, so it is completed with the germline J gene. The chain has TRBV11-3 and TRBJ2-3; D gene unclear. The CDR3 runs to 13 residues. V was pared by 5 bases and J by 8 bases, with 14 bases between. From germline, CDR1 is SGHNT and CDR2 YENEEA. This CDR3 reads CASSPTKTGTQYF. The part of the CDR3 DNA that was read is TGTGCCAGCAGCCCCACCAAGACTGGTACG.

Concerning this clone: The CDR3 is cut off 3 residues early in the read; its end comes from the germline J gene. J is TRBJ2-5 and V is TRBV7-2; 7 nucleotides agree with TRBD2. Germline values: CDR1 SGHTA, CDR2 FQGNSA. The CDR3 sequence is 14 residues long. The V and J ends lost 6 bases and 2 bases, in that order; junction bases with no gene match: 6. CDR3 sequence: CASRSASGQETQYF. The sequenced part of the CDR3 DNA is TGTGCCAGCAGGTCAGCTAGCGGACAAGAGACC.

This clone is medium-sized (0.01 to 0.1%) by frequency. CDR3 in amino acids: CAISESDRGTDTQYF. CDR3 bases read: TGTGCCATCAGTGAATCCGACAGAGGCACAGATACG. The chain employs TRBV10-3 and TRBJ2-3, with D maybe TRBD1 (5 bases). The read is 3 residues too short to cover the CDR3 end, so that end is filled in from the germline J gene. V lost 3 bases and J lost 1, with 11 bases in between. The CDR3 covers 15 residues. The germline gives CDR1 ENHRY, CDR2 SYGVKD.

The sequenced part of the CDR3 DNA is TGCGCCAGCTTCTCCGGGCTCGAGGGGGAGACG. This sequence encodes CASFSGLEGET. The full CDR3 sequence reads CASFSGLEGETQYF. The rearrangement links TRBV5-1 to TRBJ2-3, with D possibly being TRBD1 (6 bases). The sequence runs out 3 residues before the end of the CDR3; the remainder is reconstructed from the germline J gene. The CDR3 consists of 14 residues. CDR1 SGHRS and CDR2 YFSETQ come from the germline V gene.

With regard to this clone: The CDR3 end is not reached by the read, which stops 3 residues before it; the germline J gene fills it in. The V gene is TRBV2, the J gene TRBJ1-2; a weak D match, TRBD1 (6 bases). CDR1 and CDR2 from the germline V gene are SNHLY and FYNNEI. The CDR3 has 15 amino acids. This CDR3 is CASRNRVTGTDTYTF. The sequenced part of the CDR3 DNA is TGTGCCAGCCGGAACAGGGTCACCGGCACAGATACC.

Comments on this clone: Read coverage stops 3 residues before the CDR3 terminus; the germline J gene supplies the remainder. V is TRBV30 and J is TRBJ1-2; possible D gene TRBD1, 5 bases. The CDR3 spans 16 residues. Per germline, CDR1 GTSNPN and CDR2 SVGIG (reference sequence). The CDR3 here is CAWSVLASGARDTYTF. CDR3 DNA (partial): TGTGCCTGGAGTGTACTCGCTAGCGGGGCAAGAGATACC.

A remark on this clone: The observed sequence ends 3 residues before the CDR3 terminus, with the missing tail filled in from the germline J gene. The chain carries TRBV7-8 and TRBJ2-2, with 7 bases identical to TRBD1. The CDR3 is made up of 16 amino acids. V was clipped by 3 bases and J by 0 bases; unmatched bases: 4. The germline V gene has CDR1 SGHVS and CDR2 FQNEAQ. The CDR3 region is CASSFRQGPNTGELFF. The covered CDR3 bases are TGTGCCAGCAGCTTTCGACAGGGCCCGAACACCGGGGAG.

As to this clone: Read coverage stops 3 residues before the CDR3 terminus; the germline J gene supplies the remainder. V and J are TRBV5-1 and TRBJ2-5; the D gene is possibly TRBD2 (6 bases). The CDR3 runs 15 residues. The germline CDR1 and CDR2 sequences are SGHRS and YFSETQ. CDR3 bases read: TGCGCCAGCAGCTTGGTGGGGGGTCTCACAGATACC. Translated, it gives CASSLVGGLTDT. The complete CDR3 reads CASSLVGGLTDTQYF.

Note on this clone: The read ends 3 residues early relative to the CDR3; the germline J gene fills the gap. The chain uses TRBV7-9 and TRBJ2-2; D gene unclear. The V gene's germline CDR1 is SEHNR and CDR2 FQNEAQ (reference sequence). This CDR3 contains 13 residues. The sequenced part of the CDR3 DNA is TGTGCCAGCAGCCCCTCTGGCAATGAAAAG. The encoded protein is CASSPSGNEK. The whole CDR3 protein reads CASSPSGNEKLFF.

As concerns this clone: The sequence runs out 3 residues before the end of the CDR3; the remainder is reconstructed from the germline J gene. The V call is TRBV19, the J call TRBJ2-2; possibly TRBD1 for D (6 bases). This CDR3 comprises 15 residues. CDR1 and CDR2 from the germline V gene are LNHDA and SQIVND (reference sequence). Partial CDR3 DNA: TGTGCCAGTAGTACAGGGGTAGGGTCTAATGAAAAG. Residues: CASSTGVGSNEK. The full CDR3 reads CASSTGVGSNEKLFF.

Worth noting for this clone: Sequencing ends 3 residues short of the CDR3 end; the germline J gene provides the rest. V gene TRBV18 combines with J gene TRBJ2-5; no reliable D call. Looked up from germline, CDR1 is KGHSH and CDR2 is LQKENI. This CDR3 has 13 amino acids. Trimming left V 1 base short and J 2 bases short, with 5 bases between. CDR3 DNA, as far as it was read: TGTGCCAGCTCACCACTTCCACAAGAGACC. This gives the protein CASSPLPQET. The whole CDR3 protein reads CASSPLPQETQYF.

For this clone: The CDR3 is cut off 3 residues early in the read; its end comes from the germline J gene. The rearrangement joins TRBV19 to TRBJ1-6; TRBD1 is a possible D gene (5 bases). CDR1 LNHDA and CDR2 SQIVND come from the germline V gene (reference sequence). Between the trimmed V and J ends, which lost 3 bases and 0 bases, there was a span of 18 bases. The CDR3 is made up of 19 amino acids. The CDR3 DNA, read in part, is TGTGCCAGTAGTATGGCCAGGATCATGGGGGGCTCCTATAATTCACCC. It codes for CASSMARIMGGSYNSP. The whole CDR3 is CASSMARIMGGSYNSPLHF.

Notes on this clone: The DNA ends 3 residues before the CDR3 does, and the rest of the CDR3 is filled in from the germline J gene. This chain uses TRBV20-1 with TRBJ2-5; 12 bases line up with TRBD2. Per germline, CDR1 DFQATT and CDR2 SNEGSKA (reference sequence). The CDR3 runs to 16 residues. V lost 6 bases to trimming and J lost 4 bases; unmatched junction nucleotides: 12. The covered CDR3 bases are TGCAGTGCCCGGGCCCTAGCGGGGGGGGTGGGAGAGACC. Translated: CSARALAGGVGET. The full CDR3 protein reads CSARALAGGVGETQYF.

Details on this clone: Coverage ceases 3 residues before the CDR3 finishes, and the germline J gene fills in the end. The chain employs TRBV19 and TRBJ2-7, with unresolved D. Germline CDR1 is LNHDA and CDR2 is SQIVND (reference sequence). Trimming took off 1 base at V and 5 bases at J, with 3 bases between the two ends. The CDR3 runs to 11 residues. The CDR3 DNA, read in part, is TGTGCCAGTAGTATAGCGGACGAG. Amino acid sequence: CASSIADE. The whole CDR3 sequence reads CASSIADEQYF.

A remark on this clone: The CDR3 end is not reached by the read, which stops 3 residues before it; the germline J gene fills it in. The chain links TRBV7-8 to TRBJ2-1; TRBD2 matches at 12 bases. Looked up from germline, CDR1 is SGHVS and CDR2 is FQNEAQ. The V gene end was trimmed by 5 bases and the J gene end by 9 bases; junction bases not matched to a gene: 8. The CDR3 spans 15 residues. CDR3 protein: CASSPRTSGDVEQFF. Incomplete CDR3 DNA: TGTGCCAGCAGCCCACGGACTAGCGGGGACGTTGAG. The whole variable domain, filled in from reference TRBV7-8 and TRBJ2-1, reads GAGVSQSPRYKVAKRGQDVALRCDPISGHVSLFWYQQALGQGPEFLTYFQNEAQLDKSGLPSDRFFAERPEGSVSTLKIQRTQQEDSAVYLCASSPRTSGDVEQFFGPGTRLTVL.

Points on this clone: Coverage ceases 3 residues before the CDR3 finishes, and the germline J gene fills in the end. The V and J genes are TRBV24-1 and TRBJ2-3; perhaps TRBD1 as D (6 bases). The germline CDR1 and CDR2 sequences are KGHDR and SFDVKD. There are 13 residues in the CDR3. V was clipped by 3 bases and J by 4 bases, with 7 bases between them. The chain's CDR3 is CATSDQGSDTQYF. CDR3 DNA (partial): TGTGCCACCAGTGATCAGGGGTCAGATACG.

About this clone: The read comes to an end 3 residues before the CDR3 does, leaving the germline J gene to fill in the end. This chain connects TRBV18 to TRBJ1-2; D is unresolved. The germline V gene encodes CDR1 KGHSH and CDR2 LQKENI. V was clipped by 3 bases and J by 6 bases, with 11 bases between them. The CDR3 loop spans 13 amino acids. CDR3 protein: CASSPGRLDGYTF. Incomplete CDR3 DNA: TGTGCCAGCTCACCGGGCAGGTTGGATGGC. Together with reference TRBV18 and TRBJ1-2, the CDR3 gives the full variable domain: NAGVMQNPRHLVRRRGQEARLRCSPMKGHSHVYWYRQLPEEGLKFMVYLQKENIIDESGMPKERFSAEFPKEGPSILRIQQVVRGDSAAYFCASSPGRLDGYTFGSGTRLTVV.

The sequenced CDR3 bases are TGTGCCAGCAGGTCCGACAGCAATGAG. Encoded protein: CASRSDSNE. The full CDR3 protein reads CASRSDSNEQFF. This rearrangement joins TRBV6-2 or TRBV6-3 to TRBJ2-1, with TRBD1 as a possible D gene (5 bases). The missing CDR3 end, 3 residues past where the read stops, is filled in from the germline J gene. V lost 6 bases to trimming and J lost 6 bases, with 9 bases between them. Germline V lookup: CDR1 MNHEY, CDR2 SVGEGT. CDR3 length: 12 amino acids.

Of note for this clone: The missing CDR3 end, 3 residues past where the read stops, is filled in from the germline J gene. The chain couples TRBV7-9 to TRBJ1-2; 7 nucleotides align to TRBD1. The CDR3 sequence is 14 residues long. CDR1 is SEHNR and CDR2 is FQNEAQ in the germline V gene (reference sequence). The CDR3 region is CASGGQVSTDTYTF. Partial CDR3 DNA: TGTGCCAGCGGCGGACAGGTTAGCACAGATACC.